This T cell receptor beta chain was observed in a study of T cells in Graves' hyperthyroidism and ophthalmopathy. Germline loops: CDR1 DFQATT, CDR2 SNEGSKA (reference sequence). This CDR3 spans 13 amino acids. The V and J ends lost 4 bases and 4 bases respectively, with 13 bases between them. This clonotype has at least ten counts. Amplification of TCR beta CDR3 regions used RNA as the template. The HTBI primer set served for first-round RT-PCR of the TCR CDR3. TCRdb ran MiXCR on the multiplex PCR reads and lists one entry per CDR3 protein. Found here are 500,000 to 650,000 distinct CDR3 sequences, 14% of them singletons; the top ten hold approximately 15%.

The sequencing sample was made of blood. This sequence originates from a woman aged 40 to 49 with Graves' hyperthyroidism. The chain has TRBV20-1 and TRBJ1-1, with D perhaps TRBD1 (5 bases). DNA for the CDR3: TGCAGTGCTAAGATCACAGGTGTCACTGAAGCTTTCTTT. This encodes CSAKITGVTEAFF.